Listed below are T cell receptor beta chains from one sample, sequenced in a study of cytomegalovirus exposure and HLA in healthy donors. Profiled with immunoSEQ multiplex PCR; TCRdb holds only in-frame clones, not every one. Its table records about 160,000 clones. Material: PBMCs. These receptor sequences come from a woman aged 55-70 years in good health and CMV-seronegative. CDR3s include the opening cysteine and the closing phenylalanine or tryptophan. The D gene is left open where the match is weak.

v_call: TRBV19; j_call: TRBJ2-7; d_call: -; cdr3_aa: CASSIGEPYEQYF; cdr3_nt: TGTGCCAGTAGTATTGGGGAGCCCTACGAGCAGTACTTC
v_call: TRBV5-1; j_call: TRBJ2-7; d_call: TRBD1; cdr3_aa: CASSPRGGHEQYF; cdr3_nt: TGCGCCAGCAGCCCCAGAGGGGGCCACGAGCAGTACTTC
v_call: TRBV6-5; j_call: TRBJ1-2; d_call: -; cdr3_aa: CASSYVRTTANYGYTF; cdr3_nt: TGTGCCAGCAGTTACGTCCGCACGACAGCGAACTACGGCTACACCTTC
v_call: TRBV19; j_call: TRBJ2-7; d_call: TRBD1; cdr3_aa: CASSNRGTSYEQYF; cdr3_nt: TGTGCCAGTAGCAACAGGGGAACCAGCTACGAGCAGTACTTC
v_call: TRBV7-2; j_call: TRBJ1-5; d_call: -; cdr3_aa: CASSLDSSNQPQHF; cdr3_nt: TGTGCCAGCAGCTTAGATTCGAGCAATCAGCCCCAGCATTTT
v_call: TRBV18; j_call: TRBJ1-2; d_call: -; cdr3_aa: CASSPPGGRIAYGYTF; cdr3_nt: TGTGCCAGCTCACCACCGGGGGGGAGGATTGCCTATGGCTACACCTTC
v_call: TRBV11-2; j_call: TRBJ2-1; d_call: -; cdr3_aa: CASSLGGWNEQFF; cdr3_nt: TGTGCCAGCAGCTTAGGAGGTTGGAATGAGCAGTTCTTC
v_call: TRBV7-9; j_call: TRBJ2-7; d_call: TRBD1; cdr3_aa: CASSPGQGPSYEQYF; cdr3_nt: TGTGCCAGCAGCCCGGGACAGGGACCTTCCTACGAGCAGTACTTC
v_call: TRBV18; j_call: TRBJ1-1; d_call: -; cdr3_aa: CASSQEGLAEAFF; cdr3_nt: TGTGCCAGCTCCCAAGAGGGTTTGGCTGAAGCTTTCTTT
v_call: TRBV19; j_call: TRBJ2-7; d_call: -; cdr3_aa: CASSIDRSYEQYF; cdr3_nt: TGTGCCAGTAGTATCGACAGATCCTACGAGCAGTACTTC
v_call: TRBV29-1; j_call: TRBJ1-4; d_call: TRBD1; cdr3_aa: CSVEGTVNEKLFF; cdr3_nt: TGCAGCGTTGAGGGGACAGTTAATGAAAAACTGTTTTTT
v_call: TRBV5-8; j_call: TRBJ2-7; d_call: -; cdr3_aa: CASSLPPGNYEQYF; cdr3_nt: TGTGCCAGCAGCTTGCCGCCAGGGAACTACGAGCAGTACTTC
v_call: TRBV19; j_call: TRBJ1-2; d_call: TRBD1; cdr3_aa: CASSKGQGNGYTF; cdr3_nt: TGTGCCAGTAGTAAGGGACAGGGGAATGGCTACACCTTC
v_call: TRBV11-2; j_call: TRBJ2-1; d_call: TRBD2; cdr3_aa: CASSLSGGSRNEQFF; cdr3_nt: TGTGCCAGCAGCTTAAGTGGCGGGAGCAGGAATGAGCAGTTCTTC
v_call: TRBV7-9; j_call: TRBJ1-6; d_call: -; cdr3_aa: CASSLGYENSPLHF; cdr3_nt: TGTGCCAGCAGCTTAGGGTATGAGAATTCACCCCTCCACTTT
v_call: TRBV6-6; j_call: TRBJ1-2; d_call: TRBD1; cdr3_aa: CASSGRDRRNYGYTF; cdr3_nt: TGTGCCAGCAGTGGCCGGGACAGGCGTAACTATGGCTACACCTTC
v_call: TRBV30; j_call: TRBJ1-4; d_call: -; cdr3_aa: CAWSHRGISGATNEKLFF; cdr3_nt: TGTGCCTGGAGCCACCGGGGCATAAGCGGGGCAACTAATGAAAAACTGTTTTTT
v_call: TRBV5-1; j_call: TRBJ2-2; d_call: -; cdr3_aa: CASSSIQATGELFF; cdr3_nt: TGCGCCAGCAGCTCTATACAGGCTACCGGGGAGCTGTTTTTT
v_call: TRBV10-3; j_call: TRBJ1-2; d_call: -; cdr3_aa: CAISERDKGGYTF; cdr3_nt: TGTGCCATCAGTGAGCGGGACAAGGGTGGCTACACCTTC
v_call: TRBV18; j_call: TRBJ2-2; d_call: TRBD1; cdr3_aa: CASSADTGQEGTGELFF; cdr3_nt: TGTGCCAGCTCAGCCGACACCGGACAGGAAGGGACCGGGGAGCTGTTTTTT
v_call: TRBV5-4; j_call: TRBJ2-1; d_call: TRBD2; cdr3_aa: CASSPRLAGEGNEQFF; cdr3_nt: TGTGCCAGCAGCCCCCGACTAGCGGGAGAAGGGAATGAGCAGTTCTTC
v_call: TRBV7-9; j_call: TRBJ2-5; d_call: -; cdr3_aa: CASSFEEKTQYF; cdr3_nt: TGTGCCAGCAGCTTCGAGGAAAAGACCCAGTACTTC
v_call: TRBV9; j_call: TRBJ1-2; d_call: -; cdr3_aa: CASSPRSQGVWIDGYTF; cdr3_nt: TGTGCCAGCAGCCCCCGATCACAGGGTGTATGGATAGACGGCTACACCTTC
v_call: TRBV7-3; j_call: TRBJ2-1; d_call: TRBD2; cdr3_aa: CASSQKGSLAGSSYNEQFF; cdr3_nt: TGTGCCAGCAGCCAAAAGGGATCTCTAGCGGGTAGCTCCTACAATGAGCAGTTCTTC